This T cell receptor beta chain was found in a study of T-cell memory formation after mild COVID-19. TCRdb re-called the 5' RACE reads through MiXCR, storing one row per CDR3 protein. The table shows 300,000 to 400,000 distinct CDR3 sequences, with approximately 16% occurring only once. This CDR3 comprises 15 residues. Trimming removed 3 bases at V and 2 bases at J, with 14 bases between. CDR1 and CDR2 from the germline V gene are SGHVS and FNYEAQ. Material for sequencing was PBMCs or a T cell subset sorted from them (not recorded which). J is TRBJ2-7 and V is TRBV7-6; the D call may be TRBD1 or TRBD2 (5 bases each). The receptor was isolated from a young man who had mild COVID-19 (a few samples of this study predate the infection). Cell type and time point are not known. The DNA for the CDR3 is TGTGCCAGCAGCTTCGGGGCATCTTCAACCTACGAGCAGTACTTC. Amino acids: CASSFGASSTYEQYF.